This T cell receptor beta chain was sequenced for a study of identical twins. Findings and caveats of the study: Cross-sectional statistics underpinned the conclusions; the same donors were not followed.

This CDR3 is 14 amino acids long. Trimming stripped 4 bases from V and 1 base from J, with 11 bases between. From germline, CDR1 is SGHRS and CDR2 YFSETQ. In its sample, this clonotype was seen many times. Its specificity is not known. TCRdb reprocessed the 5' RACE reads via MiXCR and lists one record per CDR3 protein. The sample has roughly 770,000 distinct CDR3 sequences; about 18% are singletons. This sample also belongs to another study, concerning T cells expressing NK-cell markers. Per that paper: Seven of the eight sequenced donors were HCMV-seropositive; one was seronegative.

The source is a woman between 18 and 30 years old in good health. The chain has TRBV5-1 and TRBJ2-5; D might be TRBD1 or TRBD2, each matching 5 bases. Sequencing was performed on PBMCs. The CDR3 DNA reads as TGCGCCAGCAGCCCTGGGACCATCCAAGAGACCCAGTACTTC. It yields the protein CASSPGTIQETQYF.